The 30 T cell receptor beta chains presented below share a single source sample, sequenced in a study of blood T cells in healthy people across ages. A sample-barcoded 5' primer and a J-beta primer mix were used in a second PCR of roughly 7 to 12 cycles. One entry per CDR3 protein, called by TCRdb with MiXCR from the 5' RACE reads. The data hold 1.5 million to 2 million distinct CDR3 sequences, with 28% observed a single time. Sequencing was performed on blood. The source of these receptors is a woman younger than 45 in good health.

This clonotype was observed a few times. This chain uses TRBV7-9 with TRBJ2-3; D is possibly TRBD2 (6 bases). The V end was cut by 9 bases, the J end by 1 base, with 14 bases between. Per germline, CDR1 SEHNR and CDR2 FQNEAQ (reference sequence). The CDR3 extends over 14 amino acids. In DNA form, the CDR3 reads TGTGCCAGTCTCACCGCGGGACGCACAGATACGCAGTATTTT. Amino acid sequence: CASLTAGRTDTQYF. Together with reference TRBV7-9 and TRBJ2-3, the CDR3 gives the full variable domain: DTGVSQNPRHKITKRGQNVTFRCDPISEHNRLYWYRQTLGQGPEFLTYFQNEAQLEKSRLLSDRFSAERPKGSFSTLEIQRTEQGDSAMYLCASLTAGRTDTQYFGPGTRLTVL.

This sequence joins TRBV7-6 and TRBJ1-1, with 8 nucleotides matching TRBD1. CDR3 length: 15 residues. The germline V gene encodes CDR1 SGHVS and CDR2 FNYEAQ. V lost 6 bases, J lost 5 bases, and 11 bases stayed unmatched. The CDR3 DNA sequence: TGTGCCAGCAGTCCGGACAGGGAGTCGGAAACTGAAGCTTTCTTT. Protein product: CASSPDRESETEAFF.

Many counts were recorded for this clonotype. The chain carries TRBV29-1 and TRBJ2-5; 9 nucleotides agree with TRBD2. This CDR3 is built from 12 residues. The ends lost 6 bases at V and 2 bases at J; junction bases unmatched: 1. The germline V gene encodes CDR1 SQVTM and CDR2 ANQGSEA. The CDR3 loop reads CSVAGGQETQYF. CDR3 DNA sequence: TGCAGCGTCGCGGGGGGGCAAGAGACCCAGTACTTC.

This clonotype has just a few counts. This chain links TRBV4-1 with TRBJ1-1, with D possibly TRBD1 on 6 matching bases. The CDR3 covers 15 residues. Germline CDR1 and CDR2: MGHRA and YSYEKL. V was shortened by 6 bases and J by 1 base, with 15 bases between the two germline ends. The CDR3 protein is CASRLEETGNTEAFF. CDR3 DNA sequence: TGCGCCAGCAGGCTAGAAGAGACAGGGAACACTGAAGCTTTCTTT.

This clonotype was counted only a few times. This chain uses TRBV24-1 with TRBJ2-2; D possibly corresponds to TRBD2 (5 bases). The germline V gene has CDR1 KGHDR and CDR2 SFDVKD. This CDR3 has 13 residues. V lost 5 bases and J lost 8, with 11 bases in between. The CDR3 region has the DNA TGTGCCACCAGTGGGACTCCGGGTGGGGAGCTGTTTTTT. This sequence encodes CATSGTPGGELFF.

This clonotype has a handful of counts. V gene TRBV20-1 combines with J gene TRBJ2-1; D is unclear. V was clipped by 5 bases and J by 3 bases, with 14 bases between them. The length of the CDR3 is 14 residues. The germline gives CDR1 DFQATT, CDR2 SNEGSKA (reference sequence). Written as DNA, the CDR3 is TGCAGTGCTCCAGACTCGCCTATCTACAATGAGCAGTTCTTC. Translation gives CSAPDSPIYNEQFF.

The rearrangement joins TRBV7-9 to TRBJ2-7; D may be TRBD2 (7 bases). Trimming shortened V by 5 bases and J by 11 bases, and 16 bases separated the two germline ends. The germline CDR1 and CDR2 sequences are SEHNR and FQNEAQ (reference sequence). There are 12 residues in the CDR3. This CDR3 reads CASSPGGATEYF. The CDR3 coding sequence is TGTGCCAGCAGCCCTGGGGGGGCTACTGAGTACTTC. The full variable domain, completed using reference TRBV7-9 and TRBJ2-7, is DTGVSQNPRHKITKRGQNVTFRCDPISEHNRLYWYRQTLGQGPEFLTYFQNEAQLEKSRLLSDRFSAERPKGSFSTLEIQRTEQGDSAMYLCASSPGGATEYFGPGTRLTVT.

The J gene is TRBJ1-1, the V gene TRBV29-1; D not resolved. Germline V gives CDR1 SQVTM, CDR2 ANQGSEA. CDR3 size: 14 residues. V was clipped by 7 bases and J by 4 bases, with 19 bases between them. Here the CDR3 DNA reads TGCAGCGCCGTGCCGGACCCTGTACCCACTGAAGCTTTCTTT. Translated, it gives CSAVPDPVPTEAFF.

Note on this clonotype: A single base separates this from a much larger clone, so it may be a read error. The chain employs TRBV28 and TRBJ2-5; 9 nucleotides agree with TRBD1. Germline V CDR1 and CDR2: MDHEN, SYDVKM. This CDR3 region has 15 residues. CDR3 nucleotide sequence: TGTGCCGGCAGTTTGCATACAGGGGGCCCAGAGACCCAGTACTTC. Amino acids: CAGSLHTGGPETQYF.

The chain links TRBV2 to TRBJ2-7, with D perhaps TRBD1 (5 bases). Between the trimmed V and J ends, which lost 3 bases and 7 bases, there was a span of 7 bases. Germline V CDR1 and CDR2: SNHLY, FYNNEI. CDR3 length: 11 amino acids. The CDR3 bases are TGTGCCAGCAGTGACTGGACAGAGCAGTACTTC. Protein product: CASSDWTEQYF.

V and J are TRBV28 and TRBJ1-4; unclear D gene. Trimming stripped 9 bases from V and 10 bases from J, with 21 bases between. Germline V gene sequence: CDR1 MDHEN, CDR2 SYDVKM. The CDR3 runs 14 residues. This chain's CDR3 is CASRTPEGRGKLFF. The CDR3 coding sequence is TGTGCCAGTCGAACCCCAGAAGGGAGAGGAAAACTGTTTTTT.

About this clonotype: Compared with germline, one end of the junction differs, possibly owing to a read error. The chain carries TRBV5-1 and TRBJ1-1; a possible D gene is TRBD1 (6 bases). The germline V gene encodes CDR1 SGHRS and CDR2 YFSETQ. The length of the CDR3 is 15 residues. This CDR3 reads CASSLSPAGDTETFF. DNA of the CDR3: TGCGCCAGCAGCTTATCGCCGGCAGGGGACACTGAAACTTTCTTT.

As for this clonotype: Just one base apart from a much larger clone, this may be a read error. The CDR3 is CASSPGSSAPYEQYF. The CDR3 DNA sequence: TGTGCCAGCAGCCCGGGCTCATCGGCGCCCTACGAGCAGTACTTC. The genes are TRBV6-2 or TRBV6-3 and TRBJ2-7, with D unresolved. The CDR3 has 15 amino acids. Germline V lookup: CDR1 MNHEY, CDR2 SVGEGT. The ends were cut back, 6 bases at V and 2 bases at J, with 17 bases in the middle.

V gene TRBV20-1 combines with J gene TRBJ2-7; D remains ambiguous. There are 13 residues in the CDR3. The V end lost 6 bases, the J end lost 3 bases, and 15 bases lay between the germline ends. Germline-derived CDR1 and CDR2 are DFQATT and SNEGSKA (reference sequence). The CDR3 DNA is TGCAGTGCGCGGACCGGAGCTGGCTACGAGCAGTACTTC. Translating it yields CSARTGAGYEQYF.

This clonotype was counted ten times or more. V usage is TRBV7-2 and J usage is TRBJ2-7, with TRBD1 matching over 8 bases. CDR3 length: 14 amino acids. The trim removed 6 bases at V and 3 bases at J, leaving 7 bases unmatched. CDR1 is SGHTA and CDR2 is FQGNSA in the germline V gene. This CDR3 is CASSRGTGHYEQYF. CDR3 nucleotide sequence: TGTGCCAGCAGTCGCGGGACAGGCCACTACGAGCAGTACTTC.

This clonotype was detected ten times or more. The gene calls are TRBV5-1 and TRBJ2-1, with TRBD2 matching over 12 bases. The germline CDR1 and CDR2 sequences are SGHRS and YFSETQ. The trim removed 3 bases at V and 2 bases at J, leaving 9 bases unmatched. The CDR3 loop spans 18 amino acids. As DNA, the CDR3 is TGCGCCAGCAGCTCCTTCGCTAGCGGGGGGGCCACCTACAATGAGCAGTTCTTC. Residues: CASSSFASGGATYNEQFF.

This clonotype has ten or more counts. This chain uses TRBV24-1 with TRBJ2-5; D might be TRBD1 or TRBD2, each matching 5 bases. The CDR3 extends over 13 amino acids. V was clipped by 12 bases and J by 5 bases, with 18 bases between them. Germline assignment: CDR1 KGHDR and CDR2 SFDVKD. DNA for the CDR3: TGTGCCGTCCGGGACGAGGTAGGGGAGACCCAGTACTTC. The encoded protein is CAVRDEVGETQYF.

The V call is TRBV5-1, the J call TRBJ2-6; D unresolved. The V gene's germline CDR1 is SGHRS and CDR2 YFSETQ. V gave up 5 bases and J gave up 0 bases, with 12 bases separating them. This CDR3 contains 16 residues. CDR3 sequence reads: CASSLIPSSGANVLTF. DNA of the CDR3: TGCGCCAGCAGTTTAATCCCCAGCTCTGGGGCCAACGTCCTGACTTTC.

The rearrangement joins TRBV20-1 to TRBJ1-2, with a tentative D call TRBD1 (6 bases). The CDR3 spans 14 residues. From germline, CDR1 is DFQATT and CDR2 SNEGSKA (reference sequence). V lost 3 bases, J lost 6 bases, and 17 bases lay in between. In DNA, the CDR3 is TGCAGTGCTAGGGTCCAAGGGGGGGGCCATGGCTACACCTTC. It encodes CSARVQGGGHGYTF.

Turning to this clonotype: Since a much larger clone is just one base distant, this may be a read error. The CDR3 nucleotides read TGTGCCAACAGTCGCCGACAGGGGCAGAGTGCTGAGCAGTTCTTC. It is translated as CANSRRQGQSAEQFF. This chain connects TRBV12-3 or TRBV12-4 to TRBJ2-1; 8 positions agree with TRBD1. CDR3 length: 15 residues.

The chain links TRBV6-1 to TRBJ2-5; 7 bases fit TRBD2. The V and J ends lost 7 bases and 4 bases, in that order; junction bases with no gene match: 6. The CDR3 runs 13 residues. Germline V CDR1 and CDR2: MNHNS, SASEGT. In DNA, the CDR3 is TGTGCCAGCACCGCTTCGGGGGGAGAGACCCAGTACTTC. Amino acid sequence: CASTASGGETQYF.

As concerns this clonotype: A read error may produce the germline difference seen at one junction end. This chain links TRBV5-1 with TRBJ2-3, with a tentative D call TRBD2 (5 bases). CDR1 and CDR2 (germline): SGHRS, YFSETQ. The CDR3 has 14 residues. The CDR3 protein is CASSLTSSIDTQYF. DNA of the CDR3: TGCGCCAGCAGCTTGACATCTAGCATAGATACGCAGTATTTT. Full variable domain (outside the CDR3, taken from reference TRBV5-1 and TRBJ2-3): KAGVTQTPRYLIKTRGQQVTLSCSPISGHRSVSWYQQTPGQGLQFLFEYFSETQRNKGNFPGRFSGRQFSNSRSEMNVSTLELGDSALYLCASSLTSSIDTQYFGPGTRLTVL.

This clonotype was recorded many times. CDR3 nucleotide sequence: TGTGCCAGCAGCTGGTTCTACGAGCAGTACTTC. The encoded protein is CASSWFYEQYF. V usage is TRBV7-2 and J usage is TRBJ2-7; D unresolved. Germline V gene data show CDR1 as SGHTA and CDR2 as FQGNSA. Deletions cut 4 bases from V and 3 bases from J, with 4 bases between. The CDR3 totals 11 residues.

The chain couples TRBV7-2 to TRBJ1-5; D is undetermined. The CDR3 covers 15 residues. The V end lost 3 bases, the J end lost 0 bases, and 9 bases lay between the germline ends. Germline CDR1 SGHTA, CDR2 FQGNSA. CDR3 sequence (DNA): TGTGCCAGCAGCTTCGCATCCAATAGCAATCAGCCCCAGCATTTT. It encodes CASSFASNSNQPQHF.

Points on this clonotype: Just one base apart from a much larger clone, this may be a read error. The rearrangement joins TRBV9 to TRBJ2-1; D remains ambiguous. The CDR3 totals 15 residues. Germline values: CDR1 SGDLS, CDR2 YYNGEE. The CDR3 here is CASSVAVTPYNGQFF. The CDR3, as DNA: TGTGCCAGCAGCGTAGCGGTGACCCCATACAATGGGCAGTTCTTC.

The chain couples TRBV20-1 to TRBJ2-6; D is perhaps TRBD1 (6 bases). V gave up 1 base and J gave up 2 bases, with 15 bases separating them. Germline V gene lookup returns CDR1 DFQATT and CDR2 SNEGSKA (reference sequence). The CDR3 length is 17 residues. The CDR3 DNA reads as TGCAGTGCTAGAGGCCGATTGGGACAAGCTGGGGCCAACGTCCTGACTTTC. Its protein is CSARGRLGQAGANVLTF.

This chain connects TRBV18 to TRBJ2-5; D may be TRBD2 (5 bases). V was trimmed by 0 bases and J by 4 bases, leaving 9 bases between them. Germline CDR1 KGHSH, CDR2 LQKENI. The CDR3 spans 14 residues. The CDR3 protein is CASSPPPRGETQYF. The DNA for the CDR3 is TGTGCCAGCTCACCACCCCCTCGGGGAGAGACCCAGTACTTC.

The chain is built from TRBV25-1 and TRBJ2-3, with a weak D call TRBD1 (6 bases). The CDR3 contains 13 residues. Germline V gene lookup returns CDR1 MGHDK and CDR2 SYGVNS. V gave up 1 base and J gave up 11 bases, with 13 bases separating them. The CDR3 protein is CASSEFRTAQQYF. The CDR3, as DNA: TGTGCCAGCAGTGAATTCAGGACAGCACAGCAGTATTTT.

V is TRBV7-9 and J is TRBJ2-7; D remains unclear. The V end was cut by 1 base, the J end by 8 bases, with 9 bases between. The CDR3 is made up of 12 amino acids. Germline CDR1 reads SEHNR; CDR2 reads FQNEAQ (reference sequence). The CDR3 is CASSLEGDKQYF. As DNA, the CDR3 is TGTGCCAGCAGCTTAGAAGGAGACAAGCAGTACTTC.

The chain combines TRBV12-3 or TRBV12-4 with TRBJ1-2, with D possibly TRBD1 on 5 matching bases. The CDR3 totals 14 residues. The V end was cut by 7 bases, the J end by 8 bases, with 20 bases between. The CDR3: CASTVARVMNGYTF. CDR3 coding DNA: TGTGCCAGCACAGTCGCCAGGGTTATGAACGGCTACACCTTC.